This entry lists 13 T cell receptor beta chains sequenced from one sample in a study of shared clonotypes between healthy human individuals. Here immunoSEQ multiplex PCR was the method, and the copy in TCRdb shows in-frame clones only, minus some. The data show approximately 1.1 million clones, around three quarters seen once. The specimen was memory CD4+ T cells from PBMCs. Subset described: CD45RA-negative fraction. These receptors were obtained from a man aged 18-30 years in good health. Some clones in this sample may be carry-over from other donors' samples.

The chain couples TRBV4-2 to TRBJ2-3, with D possibly called TRBD1 or TRBD2 (5 bases each). V was pared by 0 bases and J by 4 bases, with 14 bases between. Germline CDR1 is LGHNA and CDR2 is YNFKEQ. The CDR3 runs 16 residues. The CDR3 protein is CASSQETGGKADTQYF. The CDR3 DNA follows: TGTGCCAGCAGCCAAGAAACAGGAGGCAAGGCAGATACGCAGTATTTT.

The gene calls are TRBV6-4 and TRBJ1-3; possible D gene TRBD1, 5 bases. V lost 4 bases and J lost 3, with 7 bases in between. The germline V gene encodes CDR1 MRHNA and CDR2 SNTAGT. CDR3 length: 13 residues. The CDR3 region is CASSVRVGNTIYF. The DNA of the CDR3 is TGTGCCAGCAGTGTCAGGGTTGGAAACACCATATATTTT.

The chain recombines TRBV18 with TRBJ2-7; D may be TRBD1 (6 bases). The CDR3 runs to 12 residues. CDR1 and CDR2 from the germline V gene are KGHSH and LQKENI. V was clipped by 4 bases and J by 6 bases, with 10 bases between them. CDR3 residues: CASSQKGGEQYF. CDR3 nucleotides: TGTGCCAGCTCACAAAAAGGGGGCGAGCAGTACTTC. Looking up the rest from reference TRBV18 and TRBJ2-7 gives the full variable domain: NAGVMQNPRHLVRRRGQEARLRCSPMKGHSHVYWYRQLPEEGLKFMVYLQKENIIDESGMPKERFSAEFPKEGPSILRIQQVVRGDSAAYFCASSQKGGEQYFGPGTRLTVT.

V gene TRBV7-2 combines with J gene TRBJ2-1, with 8 bases aligning to TRBD1. Germline trimming cut 5 bases from V and 6 bases from J; bases unmatched to any gene: 6. Germline assignment: CDR1 SGHTA and CDR2 FQGNSA. This CDR3 is built from 14 residues. CDR3 amino acids: CASSTDRAINEQFF. The CDR3 region has the DNA TGTGCCAGCAGCACGGACAGGGCTATCAATGAGCAGTTCTTC.

The gene calls are TRBV6-5 and TRBJ2-1; the match to TRBD2 covers 7 bases. V shed 3 bases, J shed 0 bases, and the junction held 5 bases outside the gene matches. The CDR3 is 16 amino acids. Germline-derived CDR1 and CDR2 are MNHEY and SVGAGI. CDR3 DNA sequence: TGTGCCAGCAGTTATCAGCTAGCGGCCTCCTACAATGAGCAGTTCTTC. Protein product: CASSYQLAASYNEQFF.

This clone showed up many times. This rearrangement joins TRBV6-1 to TRBJ2-7; a weak D match, TRBD1 (5 bases). Trimming took 4 bases from V and 3 from J, leaving 10 bases between them. There are 13 residues in the CDR3. CDR1 and CDR2 (germline): MNHNS, SASEGT. CDR3 in DNA: TGTGCCAGCAGTGTCTCGGACAACTACGAGCAGTACTTC. Translation gives CASSVSDNYEQYF.

The V and J genes are TRBV28 and TRBJ2-3; unclear D gene. Germline V gene lookup returns CDR1 MDHEN and CDR2 SYDVKM. Deletions cut 4 bases from V and 5 bases from J, with 7 bases between. The CDR3 consists of 12 residues. Here the CDR3 reads CASSSRLDTQYF. CDR3 DNA: TGTGCCAGCAGTTCACGGTTAGATACGCAGTATTTT.

This rearrangement joins TRBV5-1 to TRBJ1-2, with D unresolved. The ends were cut back, 0 bases at V and 2 bases at J, with 11 bases in the middle. The CDR3 consists of 15 residues. In germline, CDR1 is SGHRS, CDR2 YFSETQ. This chain's CDR3 is CASSLADRVNYGYTF. Written as DNA, the CDR3 is TGCGCCAGCAGCTTGGCGGACCGCGTCAACTATGGCTACACCTTC.

With regard to this clone: Within the sample, other DNA sequences also encode this same CDR3. J is TRBJ1-5 and V is TRBV19; TRBD1 might be the D (6 bases). The CDR3 consists of 15 residues. The V gene's germline CDR1 is LNHDA and CDR2 SQIVND (reference sequence). V was pared by 6 bases and J by 0 bases, with 12 bases between. In DNA, the CDR3 is TGTGCCAGTAGGATACAGGGCAATAGCAATCAGCCCCAGCATTTT. It encodes CASRIQGNSNQPQHF.

This chain links TRBV27 with TRBJ1-4; D remains ambiguous. The CDR3 length is 14 residues. CDR1 and CDR2 from the germline V gene are MNHEY and SMNVEV (reference sequence). V was cut by 9 bases and J by 3 bases, with 14 bases left in between. As DNA, the CDR3 is TGTGCCAGTGCTTTGGTCAGAGCTAATGAAAAACTGTTTTTT. It is translated as CASALVRANEKLFF.

The chain is built from TRBV10-3 and TRBJ1-5; possibly TRBD1 for D (6 bases). The ends were cut back, 11 bases at V and 3 bases at J, with 14 bases in the middle. Per germline, CDR1 ENHRY and CDR2 SYGVKD. The CDR3 extends over 13 amino acids. The CDR3 nucleotides read TGTGCCGTCCGGGACATAGACAATCAGCCCCAGCATTTT. Translating gives CAVRDIDNQPQHF.

The chain combines TRBV28 with TRBJ1-4; 9 bases line up with TRBD1. CDR3 length: 18 residues. V was pared by 2 bases and J by 1 base, with 8 bases of the junction left unmatched. In germline, CDR1 is MDHEN, CDR2 SYDVKM. CDR3 DNA: TGTGCCAGCAGTTTAGTTACAGGGGGCTTTGTAACTAATGAAAAACTGTTTTTT. This codes for CASSLVTGGFVTNEKLFF.

V usage is TRBV6-1 and J usage is TRBJ2-7; the D is unclear. The CDR3 covers 14 residues. Between the trimmed V and J ends, which lost 4 bases and 1 base, there was a span of 11 bases. Germline V CDR1 and CDR2: MNHNS, SASEGT. The CDR3 DNA follows: TGTGCCAGCAGTGCTCCATGGATATCCTACGAGCAGTACTTC. Translated: CASSAPWISYEQYF.